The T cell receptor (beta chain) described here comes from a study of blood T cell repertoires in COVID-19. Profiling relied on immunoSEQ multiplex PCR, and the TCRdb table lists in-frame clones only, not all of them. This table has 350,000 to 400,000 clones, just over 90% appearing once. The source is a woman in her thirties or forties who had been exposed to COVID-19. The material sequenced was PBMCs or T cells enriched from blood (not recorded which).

CDR3 residues: CASSLKHGIRDRSSSPLHF. DNA for the CDR3: TGTGCCAGCAGCTTAAAACACGGGATACGGGACAGATCTTCTTCACCCCTCCACTTT. The genes are TRBV7-6 and TRBJ1-6; 7 positions match TRBD1. V lost 2 bases, J lost 9 bases, and 19 bases stayed unmatched. Germline CDR1 reads SGHVS; CDR2 reads FNYEAQ. The CDR3 spans 19 residues.